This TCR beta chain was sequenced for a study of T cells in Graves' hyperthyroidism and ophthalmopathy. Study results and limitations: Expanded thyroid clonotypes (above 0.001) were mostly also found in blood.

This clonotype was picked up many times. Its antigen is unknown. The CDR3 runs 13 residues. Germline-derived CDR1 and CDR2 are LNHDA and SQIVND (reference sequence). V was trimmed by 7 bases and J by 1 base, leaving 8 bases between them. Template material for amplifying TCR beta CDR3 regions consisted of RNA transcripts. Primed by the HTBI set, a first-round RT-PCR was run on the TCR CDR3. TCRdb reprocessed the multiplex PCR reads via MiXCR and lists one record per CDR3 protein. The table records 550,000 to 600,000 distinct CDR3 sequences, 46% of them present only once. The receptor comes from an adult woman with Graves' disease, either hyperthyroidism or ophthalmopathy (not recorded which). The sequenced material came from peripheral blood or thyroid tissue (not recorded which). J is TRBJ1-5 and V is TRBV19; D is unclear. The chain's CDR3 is CASKGPSNQPQHF. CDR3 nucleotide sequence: TGTGCCAGTAAAGGGCCGAGCAATCAGCCCCAGCATTTT.